Following are 23 T cell receptor beta chains from one sample sequenced in a study of beta chain features in type 1 diabetes. The authors reverse transcribed all of the isolated RNA, so sequencing captured expressed TCRB transcripts. The repertoire was sequenced with immunoSEQ multiplex PCR; TCRdb's copy has only in-frame clones and lacks some. The sample has about 290,000 clones, approximately 8% seen once. The material sequenced was central memory CD4+ T cells from blood. All receptors come from a woman in her late teens or twenties in good health.

This clone was observed a few times. The junction does not match germline at one end; this may be a read error. The chain joins TRBV7-7 to TRBJ1-2; weak D call: TRBD1 (6 bases). CDR3 size: 18 residues. The germline V gene has CDR1 SSHAT and CDR2 FNYEAQ (reference sequence). The CDR3 sequence is CASSSGVGGLLINYGYTF. Written as DNA, the CDR3 is TGTGCTAGCAGCTCCGGCGTGGGGGGGCTTTTAATTAACTATGGCTACACCTTC.

This clone was counted ten times or more. The V and J genes are TRBV5-1 and TRBJ2-7, with a weak D call TRBD2 (6 bases). The CDR3 consists of 16 residues. CDR1 SGHRS and CDR2 YFSETQ come from the germline V gene. V lost 1 base to trimming and J lost 3 bases, with 17 bases between them. This CDR3 is CASSLKAGNQDYEQYF. Here the CDR3 DNA reads TGCGCCAGCAGCTTGAAAGCGGGTAACCAGGACTACGAGCAGTACTTC.

The CDR3 loop is CASSQDRGQDLKPQHF. CDR3 nucleotides: TGCGCCAGCAGCCAAGATCGGGGTCAGGACCTTAAGCCCCAGCATTTT. J is TRBJ1-5 and V is TRBV4-3; no clear D. V lost 0 bases and J lost 8, with 17 bases in between. There are 16 residues in the CDR3. CDR1 LGHNA and CDR2 YSLEER come from the germline V gene.

This clone was counted a few times. V is TRBV4-2 and J is TRBJ1-2; 8 bases are shared with TRBD1. V was pared by 4 bases and J by 3 bases, with 7 bases of the junction left unmatched. CDR3 length: 15 amino acids. The germline V gene encodes CDR1 LGHNA and CDR2 YNFKEQ. In DNA form, the CDR3 reads TGTGCCAGCAGCCCACCGGGACAGGCGTACTATGGCTACACCTTC. As protein: CASSPPGQAYYGYTF.

This clone was picked up a small number of times. The gene calls are TRBV7-9 and TRBJ2-5, with D perhaps matching TRBD1 (6 bases). Germline V gene sequence: CDR1 SEHNR, CDR2 FQNEAQ (reference sequence). The CDR3 is made up of 14 amino acids. V was clipped by 1 base and J by 3 bases, with 9 bases between them. The CDR3 loop is CASSLGAGEETQYF. The CDR3, as DNA: TGTGCCAGCAGCTTAGGGGCAGGGGAAGAGACCCAGTACTTC. Full variable domain (outside the CDR3, taken from reference TRBV7-9 and TRBJ2-5): DTGVSQNPRHKITKRGQNVTFRCDPISEHNRLYWYRQTLGQGPEFLTYFQNEAQLEKSRLLSDRFSAERPKGSFSTLEIQRTEQGDSAMYLCASSLGAGEETQYFGPGTRLLVL.

This clone was picked up a small number of times. The CDR3 reads CAITEGGGYNEQFF. The CDR3 DNA reads TGTGCCATCACCGAAGGGGGGGGTTACAATGAGCAGTTCTTC. The chain employs TRBV10-3 and TRBJ2-1; tentatively, D is TRBD2 (7 bases). Germline V gives CDR1 ENHRY, CDR2 SYGVKD. The CDR3 sequence is 14 residues long. The V end lost 7 bases, the J end lost 4 bases, and 14 bases lay between the germline ends.

This chain links TRBV29-1 with TRBJ2-3; TRBD1 aligns across 8 bases. Germline V lookup: CDR1 SQVTM, CDR2 ANQGSEA. Germline trimming cut 7 bases from V and 2 bases from J; bases unmatched to any gene: 8. This CDR3 has 14 amino acids. Written as DNA, the CDR3 is TGCAGCGCCCGGGACAGGACAAACACAGATACGCAGTATTTT. Amino acids: CSARDRTNTDTQYF.

V is TRBV28 and J is TRBJ2-2, with D perhaps given as TRBD1 or TRBD2 (6 bases each). Germline CDR1 MDHEN, CDR2 SYDVKM. V was pared by 7 bases and J by 0 bases, with 9 bases between. The CDR3 loop spans 14 amino acids. The CDR3 region has the DNA TGTGCCAGCACGGGGGCAGCGAACACCGGGGAGCTGTTTTTT. It translates to CASTGAANTGELFF. Using reference TRBV28 and TRBJ2-2 for the parts outside the CDR3, the full variable domain is DVKVTQSSRYLVKRTGEKVFLECVQDMDHENMFWYRQDPGLGLRLIYFSYDVKMKEKGDIPEGYSVSREKKERFSLILESASTNQTSMYLCASTGAANTGELFFGEGSRLTVL.

There are a few counts of this clone. This sequence joins TRBV4-2 and TRBJ1-2; D not resolved. V was pared by 2 bases and J by 4 bases, with 11 bases between. The CDR3 sequence is 14 residues long. Germline loops: CDR1 LGHNA, CDR2 YNFKEQ. The CDR3, as DNA: TGTGCCAGCAGCCAACTTCCGGGGAGCTATGGCTACACCTTC. As protein: CASSQLPGSYGYTF.

V gene TRBV10-3 combines with J gene TRBJ1-5; D might be TRBD1 (5 bases). Deletions cut 7 bases from V and 11 bases from J, with 12 bases between. Germline V gene lookup returns CDR1 ENHRY and CDR2 SYGVKD. The length of the CDR3 is 11 residues. The CDR3 nucleotides read TGTGCCATCAAAGACGGGACGACCCAGCATTTT. It yields the protein CAIKDGTTQHF.

The genes are TRBV19 and TRBJ1-1; tentatively, D is TRBD1 (6 bases). The CDR3 is 16 amino acids. The germline V and J ends were trimmed by 10 bases and 5 bases, with 26 bases remaining between them. Germline values: CDR1 LNHDA, CDR2 SQIVND (reference sequence). The CDR3 nucleotides are TGTGCCACAAAGGCCGGGACCGGGGGCGGGTTGACTGAAGCTTTCTTT. It specifies CATKAGTGGGLTEAFF. The full variable domain, in which reference TRBV19 and TRBJ1-1 provide the parts outside the CDR3, is DGGITQSPKYLFRKEGQNVTLSCEQNLNHDAMYWYRQDPGQGLRLIYYSQIVNDFQKGDIAEGYSVSREKKESFPLTVTSAQKNPTAFYLCATKAGTGGGLTEAFFGQGTRLTVV.

The chain joins TRBV7-2 to TRBJ2-4, with a tentative D call TRBD2 (5 bases). Trimming took off 5 bases at V and 3 bases at J, with 14 bases between the two ends. From germline, CDR1 is SGHTA and CDR2 FQGNSA. The CDR3 runs to 15 residues. The CDR3 protein is CASSIELGDKNIQYF. The DNA of the CDR3 is TGTGCCAGCAGCATAGAACTCGGGGACAAAAACATTCAGTACTTC.

The chain has TRBV9 and TRBJ2-5; no reliable D call. Germline loops: CDR1 SGDLS, CDR2 YYNGEE. V gave up 0 bases and J gave up 1 base, with 10 bases separating them. This CDR3 is built from 15 residues. CDR3 in DNA: TGTGCCAGCAGCGTAGAGAGAGGACCCCAAGAGACCCAGTACTTC. Its protein product is CASSVERGPQETQYF.

The rearrangement joins TRBV28 to TRBJ1-1; D uncertain. The CDR3 consists of 16 residues. The V and J ends lost 5 bases and 0 bases respectively, with 16 bases between them. CDR1 and CDR2 from the germline V gene are MDHEN and SYDVKM. The DNA for the CDR3 is TGTGCCAGCAGTCCCGTCCCAGGCCCCATGAACACTGAAGCTTTCTTT. Its translation: CASSPVPGPMNTEAFF.

This chain uses TRBV19 with TRBJ2-3; D might be TRBD2 (5 bases). CDR1 and CDR2 from the germline V gene are LNHDA and SQIVND (reference sequence). The CDR3 loop spans 13 amino acids. Trimming stripped 7 bases from V and 2 bases from J, with 10 bases between. The CDR3 spells CASNKRITDTQYF. CDR3 sequence (DNA): TGTGCCAGTAATAAGCGGATCACAGATACGCAGTATTTT.

This clone was detected only a few times. This chain connects TRBV19 to TRBJ2-1; 8 nucleotides match TRBD1. The CDR3 is 13 residues long. Germline CDR1 reads LNHDA; CDR2 reads SQIVND (reference sequence). The junction had 5 bases not matched to a gene; V was cut back by 5 bases and J by 8 bases. The CDR3: CASSDRGLDEQFF. The CDR3 DNA reads TGTGCCAGTAGTGACAGGGGATTAGATGAGCAGTTCTTC.

This clone was observed a handful of times. V gene TRBV4-2 combines with J gene TRBJ2-2, with 12 bases identical to TRBD2. The CDR3 spans 17 residues. V lost 1 base, J lost 6 bases, and 6 bases stayed unmatched. Looked up from germline, CDR1 is LGHNA and CDR2 is YNFKEQ. The CDR3 nucleotides read TGTGCCAGCAGCCAAGGACTAGCGGGAGTAAAGGCCGGGGAGCTGTTTTTT. It codes for CASSQGLAGVKAGELFF.

This clone was seen only a few times. V and J are TRBV7-2 and TRBJ1-2; D not certain. This CDR3 region has 14 residues. Looked up from germline, CDR1 is SGHTA and CDR2 is FQGNSA. V was trimmed by 1 base and J by 3 bases, leaving 9 bases between them. CDR3 sequence: CASSLGIGDYGYTF. The CDR3 DNA reads as TGTGCCAGCAGCTTAGGGATCGGCGACTATGGCTACACCTTC.

This clone was counted at least ten times. The V gene is TRBV2, the J gene TRBJ1-2; D unclear. The germline gives CDR1 SNHLY, CDR2 FYNNEI. V lost 5 bases and J 7 bases, leaving 11 bases between the germline ends. The CDR3 spans 12 residues. CDR3: CASSTSSGGYTF. CDR3 in DNA: TGTGCCAGCAGTACATCCTCGGGTGGCTACACCTTC. The variable domain in full, completed from reference TRBV2 and TRBJ1-2, reads EPEVTQTPSHQVTQMGQEVILRCVPISNHLYFYWYRQILGQKVEFLVSFYNNEISEKSEIFDDQFSVERPDGSNFTLKIRSTKLEDSAMYFCASSTSSGGYTFGSGTRLTVV.

In this sample, this clone turned up many times. The chain links TRBV7-3 to TRBJ1-1, with D hard to call. The V end lost 5 bases, the J end lost 1 base, and 11 bases lay between the germline ends. This CDR3 contains 14 residues. From germline, CDR1 is SGHTA and CDR2 FQGTGA. CDR3 amino acids: CASSPDGRNTEAFF. CDR3 nucleotide sequence: TGTGCCAGCAGCCCAGACGGGCGGAACACTGAAGCTTTCTTT.

The rearrangement joins TRBV25-1 to TRBJ2-7, with D perhaps TRBD1 (6 bases). V lost 6 bases to trimming and J lost 4 bases, with 16 bases between them. CDR3 size: 14 residues. Germline CDR1 MGHDK, CDR2 SYGVNS. Here the CDR3 reads CASRPNRVTYEQYF. The CDR3 nucleotides are TGTGCCAGCAGACCAAACAGGGTGACTTACGAGCAGTACTTC.

This chain joins TRBV14 and TRBJ2-3, with D uncertain. The CDR3 contains 12 residues. V lost 1 base, J lost 2 bases, and 1 base lay in between. Germline CDR1 SGHDN, CDR2 FVKESK. The CDR3 loop is CASSQVTDTQYF. The CDR3 DNA reads as TGTGCCAGCAGCCAAGTCACAGATACGCAGTATTTT.

This clone appeared a few times. J is TRBJ2-5 and V is TRBV28, with a tentative D call TRBD1 (7 bases). From germline, CDR1 is MDHEN and CDR2 SYDVKM. The V and J ends lost 4 bases and 3 bases respectively, with 21 bases between them. The CDR3 sequence is 17 residues long. The CDR3 sequence is CASSSQGRFTFEETQYF. The CDR3 DNA reads as TGTGCCAGCAGTTCACAGGGGAGGTTTACTTTTGAAGAGACCCAGTACTTC.